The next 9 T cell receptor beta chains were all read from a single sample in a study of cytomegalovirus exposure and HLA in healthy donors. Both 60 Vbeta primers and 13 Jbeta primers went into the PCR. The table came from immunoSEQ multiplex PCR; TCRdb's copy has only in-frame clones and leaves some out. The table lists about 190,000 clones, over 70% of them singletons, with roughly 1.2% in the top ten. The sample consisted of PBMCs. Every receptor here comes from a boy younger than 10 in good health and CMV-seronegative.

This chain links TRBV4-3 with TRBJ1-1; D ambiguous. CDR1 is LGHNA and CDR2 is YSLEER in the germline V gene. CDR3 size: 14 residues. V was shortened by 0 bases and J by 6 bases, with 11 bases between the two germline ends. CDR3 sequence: CASSQEVWRPEAFF. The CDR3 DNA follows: TGCGCCAGCAGCCAAGAGGTATGGAGGCCTGAAGCTTTCTTT.

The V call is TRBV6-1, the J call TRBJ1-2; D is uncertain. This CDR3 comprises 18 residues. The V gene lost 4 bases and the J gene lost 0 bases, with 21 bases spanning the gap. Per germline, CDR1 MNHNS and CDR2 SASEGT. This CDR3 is CASSATQKPGDANYGYTF. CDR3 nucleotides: TGTGCCAGCAGTGCGACTCAGAAACCCGGAGATGCTAACTATGGCTACACCTTC.

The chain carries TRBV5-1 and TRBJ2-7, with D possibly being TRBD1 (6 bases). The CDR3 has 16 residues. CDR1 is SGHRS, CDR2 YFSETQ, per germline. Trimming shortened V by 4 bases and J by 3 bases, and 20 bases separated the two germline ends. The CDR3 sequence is CASSVRFRGTVYEQYV. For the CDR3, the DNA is TGCGCCAGCAGCGTAAGATTCAGGGGAACGGTCTACGAGCAGTACGTC.

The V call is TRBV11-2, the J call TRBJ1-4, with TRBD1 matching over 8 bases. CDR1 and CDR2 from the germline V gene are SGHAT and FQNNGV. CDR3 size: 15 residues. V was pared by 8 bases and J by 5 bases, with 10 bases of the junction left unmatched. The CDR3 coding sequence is TGTGCCAGCGCCGGGACAGGAGTTCTAAATGAAAAACTGTTTTTT. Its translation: CASAGTGVLNEKLFF.

CDR3 coding DNA: TGTGCCTGGAGTGTACAGGAAGGTGAAGCTTTCTTT. Amino acid sequence: CAWSVQEGEAFF. The rearrangement links TRBV30 to TRBJ1-1; D might be TRBD1 (5 bases). The CDR3 is 12 amino acids. Germline V CDR1 and CDR2: GTSNPN, SVGIG (reference sequence). Between the trimmed V and J ends, which lost 0 bases and 7 bases, there was a span of 9 bases.

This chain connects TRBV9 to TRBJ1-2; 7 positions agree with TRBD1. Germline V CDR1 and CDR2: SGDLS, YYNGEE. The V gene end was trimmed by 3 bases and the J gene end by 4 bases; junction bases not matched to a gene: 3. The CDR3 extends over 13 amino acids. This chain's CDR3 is CASSAGTAYGYTF. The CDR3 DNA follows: TGTGCCAGCAGCGCCGGGACAGCCTATGGCTACACCTTC.

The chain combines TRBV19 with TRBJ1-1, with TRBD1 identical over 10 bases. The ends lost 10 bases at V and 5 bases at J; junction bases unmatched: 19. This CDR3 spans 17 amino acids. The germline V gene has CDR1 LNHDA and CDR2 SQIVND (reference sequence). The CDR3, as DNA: TGTGCCACCGTAGGGATCCGGGACAGGGGAGGCGAAACTGAAGCTTTCTTT. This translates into CATVGIRDRGGETEAFF.

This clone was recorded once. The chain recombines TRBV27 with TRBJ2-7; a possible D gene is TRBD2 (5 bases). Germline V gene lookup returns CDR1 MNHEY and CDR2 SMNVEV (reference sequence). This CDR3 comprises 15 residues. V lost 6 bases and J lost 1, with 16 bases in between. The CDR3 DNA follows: TGTGCCAGCAGGAGGAGAACCGAGGGATCCTACGAGCAGTACTTC. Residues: CASRRRTEGSYEQYF.

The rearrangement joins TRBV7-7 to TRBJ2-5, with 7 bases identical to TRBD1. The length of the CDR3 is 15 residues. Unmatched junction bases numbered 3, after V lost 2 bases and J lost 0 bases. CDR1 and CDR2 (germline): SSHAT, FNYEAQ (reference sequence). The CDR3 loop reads CASSLRDSHQETQYF. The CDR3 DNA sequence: TGTGCCAGCAGCTTACGGGACAGCCACCAAGAGACCCAGTACTTC.